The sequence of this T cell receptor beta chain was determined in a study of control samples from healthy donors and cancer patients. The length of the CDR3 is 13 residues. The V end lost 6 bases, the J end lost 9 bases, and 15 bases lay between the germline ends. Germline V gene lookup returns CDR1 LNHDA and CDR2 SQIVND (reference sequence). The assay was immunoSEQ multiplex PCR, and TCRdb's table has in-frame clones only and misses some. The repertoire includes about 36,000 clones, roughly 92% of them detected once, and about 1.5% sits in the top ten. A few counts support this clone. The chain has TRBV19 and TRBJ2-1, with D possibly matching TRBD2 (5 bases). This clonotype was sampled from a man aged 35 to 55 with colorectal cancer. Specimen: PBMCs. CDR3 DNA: TGTGCCAGTAGGAGAGATCGGGGTTTTGAGCAGTTCTTC. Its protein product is CASRRDRGFEQFF.